These T cell receptor beta chains were read from a single sample in a study of blood T cell repertoires in COVID-19. Sequenced by immunoSEQ multiplex PCR; TCRdb stores in-frame clones only, minus some. The top ten clones hold 3.5% to 5.5% of a sample with 200,000 to 250,000 clones, 80% of them seen once. Sequenced: PBMCs or T cells enriched from blood (not recorded which). The receptors here all came from a man aged 25-45 years with acute COVID-19. CDR3s include the opening cysteine and the closing phenylalanine or tryptophan. The D gene is left open where the match is weak. Expanded clones are given a class, and other clones once, few, many or no size at all.

D gene: TRBD1; clone size: few; V gene: TRBV9; J gene: TRBJ2-7; CDR3 protein: CASSFGQGSYEQYF; CDR3 DNA: TGTGCCAGCAGCTTCGGACAGGGCAGCTACGAGCAGTACTTC
D gene: NA; clone size: NA; V gene: TRBV13; J gene: TRBJ2-1; CDR3 protein: CASSLRVRILFF; CDR3 DNA: TGTGCCAGCAGCTTACGGGTCCGGATACTGTTCTTC
D gene: NA; clone size: once; V gene: TRBV2; J gene: TRBJ1-1; CDR3 protein: CASSDWEIEAFF; CDR3 DNA: TGTGCCAGCAGTGATTGGGAGATTGAAGCTTTCTTT
D gene: NA; clone size: NA; V gene: TRBV4-1; J gene: TRBJ2-3; CDR3 protein: CASSLQPDGNTQYF; CDR3 DNA: TGCGCCAGCAGCCTGCAACCGGACGGGAATACGCAGTATTTT
D gene: NA; clone size: NA; V gene: TRBV7-9; J gene: TRBJ2-7; CDR3 protein: CASSSDKINSYEQYF; CDR3 DNA: TGTGCCAGCAGCAGTGACAAGATCAACTCCTACGAGCAGTACTTC
D gene: NA; clone size: once; V gene: TRBV9; J gene: TRBJ1-2; CDR3 protein: CASSVVSDRDYGYTF; CDR3 DNA: TGTGCCAGCAGCGTAGTCTCGGACAGAGACTATGGCTACACCTTC
D gene: NA; clone size: NA; V gene: TRBV7-9; J gene: TRBJ1-3; CDR3 protein: CASSFGARNTIYF; CDR3 DNA: TGTGCCAGCAGCTTTGGGGCCCGAAACACCATATATTTT
D gene: NA; clone size: NA; V gene: TRBV2; J gene: TRBJ1-2; CDR3 protein: CASTLPGGTEYGYTF; CDR3 DNA: TGTGCCAGCACTCTCCCGGGGGGGACCGAGTATGGCTACACCTTC
D gene: TRBD2; clone size: NA; V gene: TRBV6-5; J gene: TRBJ2-3; CDR3 protein: CASSRSGDRDTQYF; CDR3 DNA: TGTGCCAGCAGTCGAAGCGGGGATAGGGATACGCAGTATTTT
D gene: NA; clone size: NA; V gene: TRBV2; J gene: TRBJ1-2; CDR3 protein: CASRDFDKPGYTF; CDR3 DNA: TGTGCCAGCAGAGATTTCGACAAGCCGGGCTACACCTTC
D gene: TRBD1; clone size: few; V gene: TRBV12-5; J gene: TRBJ1-6; CDR3 protein: CASSSTGTQFAPLHF; CDR3 DNA: TGTGCTAGTTCCTCGACAGGGACTCAGTTCGCGCCCCTCCACTTT
D gene: NA; clone size: NA; V gene: TRBV28; J gene: TRBJ1-3; CDR3 protein: CASIMGNSGNTIYF; CDR3 DNA: TGTGCCAGCATCATGGGCAACTCTGGAAACACCATATATTTT
D gene: TRBD2; clone size: NA; V gene: TRBV13; J gene: TRBJ2-7; CDR3 protein: CASSSWTSADYEQYF; CDR3 DNA: TGTGCCAGCAGCTCCTGGACTAGCGCGGACTACGAGCAGTACTTC
D gene: NA; clone size: NA; V gene: TRBV6-2/TRBV6-3; J gene: TRBJ1-5; CDR3 protein: CASSYPRPGLAYQPQHF; CDR3 DNA: TGTGCCAGCAGTTACCCTAGGCCAGGGTTGGCCTATCAGCCCCAGCATTTT
D gene: NA; clone size: NA; V gene: TRBV24-1; J gene: TRBJ1-2; CDR3 protein: CATSDPREEYGYTF; CDR3 DNA: TGTGCCACCAGTGATCCGCGAGAGGAATATGGCTACACCTTC
D gene: TRBD1; clone size: few; V gene: TRBV19; J gene: TRBJ1-6; CDR3 protein: CASSKLQGVSYNSPLHF; CDR3 DNA: TGTGCCAGTAGTAAACTACAGGGGGTTTCCTATAATTCACCCCTCCACTTT
D gene: TRBD1; clone size: NA; V gene: TRBV19; J gene: TRBJ1-5; CDR3 protein: CASKEGQGYSNQPQHF; CDR3 DNA: TGTGCCAGTAAAGAGGGACAGGGGTATAGCAATCAGCCCCAGCATTTT
D gene: NA; clone size: NA; V gene: TRBV6-5; J gene: TRBJ1-3; CDR3 protein: CASSPGQPRSTIYF; CDR3 DNA: TGTGCCAGCAGCCCCGGACAGCCACGGAGTACCATATATTTT
D gene: TRBD1; clone size: NA; V gene: TRBV7-2; J gene: TRBJ1-2; CDR3 protein: CASSYAGTGVYGYTF; CDR3 DNA: TGTGCCAGCAGTTACGCCGGGACAGGAGTATATGGCTACACCTTC
D gene: TRBD2; clone size: NA; V gene: TRBV7-3; J gene: TRBJ2-1; CDR3 protein: CASSFSGGGEQFF; CDR3 DNA: TGTGCCAGCAGCTTTAGCGGGGGAGGAGAGCAGTTCTTC
D gene: NA; clone size: NA; V gene: TRBV24-1; J gene: TRBJ2-2; CDR3 protein: CATSAGQTSTGELFF; CDR3 DNA: TGTGCCACCAGCGCCGGACAGACTTCAACCGGGGAGCTGTTTTTT
D gene: TRBD1; clone size: once; V gene: TRBV19; J gene: TRBJ1-2; CDR3 protein: CASSVQGANYGYTF; CDR3 DNA: TGTGCCAGTAGTGTACAGGGGGCTAACTATGGCTACACCTTC
D gene: TRBD2; clone size: NA; V gene: TRBV10-3; J gene: TRBJ2-3; CDR3 protein: CAIRGTSGGPSTDTQYF; CDR3 DNA: TGTGCCATCAGAGGGACTAGCGGGGGGCCTAGCACAGATACGCAGTATTTT
D gene: NA; clone size: once; V gene: TRBV28; J gene: TRBJ2-7; CDR3 protein: CASSLTPYEQYF; CDR3 DNA: TGTGCCAGCAGTCTCACTCCGTACGAGCAGTACTTC
D gene: NA; clone size: NA; V gene: TRBV15; J gene: TRBJ1-4; CDR3 protein: CATNAQGEGKKLFF; CDR3 DNA: TGTGCCACCAACGCACAGGGAGAGGGCAAAAAACTGTTTTTT
D gene: TRBD2; clone size: NA; V gene: TRBV5-1; J gene: TRBJ2-3; CDR3 protein: CASSPPGTSVSTQYF; CDR3 DNA: TGCGCCAGCAGCCCCCCCGGGACTAGCGTTAGCACGCAGTATTTT
D gene: TRBD1; clone size: once; V gene: TRBV7-9; J gene: TRBJ2-7; CDR3 protein: CASGDRGASVEQYF; CDR3 DNA: TGTGCCAGCGGGGACAGGGGAGCGTCGGTCGAGCAGTACTTC
D gene: TRBD1; clone size: NA; V gene: TRBV5-1; J gene: TRBJ1-2; CDR3 protein: CASSSDRGLNYGYTF; CDR3 DNA: TGCGCCAGCAGCTCCGACAGGGGGTTGAACTATGGCTACACCTTC
D gene: NA; clone size: NA; V gene: TRBV19; J gene: TRBJ1-1; CDR3 protein: CASSISRGEAFF; CDR3 DNA: TGTGCCAGTAGTATATCAAGAGGTGAAGCTTTCTTT
D gene: NA; clone size: NA; V gene: TRBV30; J gene: TRBJ2-2; CDR3 protein: CAWRSGRNTGELFF; CDR3 DNA: TGTGCCTGGAGAAGTGGCCGGAACACCGGGGAGCTGTTTTTT
D gene: NA; clone size: NA; V gene: TRBV7-3; J gene: TRBJ2-3; CDR3 protein: CASSPAGLSSDTQYF; CDR3 DNA: TGTGCCAGCAGCCCCGCCGGACTATCCTCAGATACGCAGTATTTT
D gene: NA; clone size: NA; V gene: TRBV6-5; J gene: TRBJ1-1; CDR3 protein: CASSYSGGGSEAFF; CDR3 DNA: TGTGCCAGCAGTTACTCGGGTGGAGGATCTGAAGCTTTCTTT
D gene: TRBD1; clone size: NA; V gene: TRBV5-1; J gene: TRBJ2-3; CDR3 protein: CASKGQPSTDTQYF; CDR3 DNA: TGCGCCAGCAAGGGACAGCCTAGCACAGATACGCAGTATTTT
D gene: NA; clone size: NA; V gene: TRBV3-1/TRBV3-2; J gene: TRBJ1-3; CDR3 protein: CASSLSFDSFSGNTIYF; CDR3 DNA: TGTGCCAGCAGCCTTTCGTTCGACAGCTTCTCTGGAAACACCATATATTTT
D gene: TRBD2; clone size: NA; V gene: TRBV27; J gene: TRBJ2-7; CDR3 protein: CASSFLGLAGVVQYF; CDR3 DNA: TGTGCCAGCAGTTTCCTGGGACTAGCGGGGGTGGTGCAGTACTTC
D gene: NA; clone size: once; V gene: TRBV28; J gene: TRBJ1-2; CDR3 protein: CASRTTSNGYTF; CDR3 DNA: TGTGCCAGCAGGACTACTTCAAATGGCTACACCTTC
D gene: TRBD2; clone size: NA; V gene: TRBV6-4; J gene: TRBJ2-5; CDR3 protein: CASSDEASGDQETQYF; CDR3 DNA: TGTGCCAGCAGTGACGAAGCTAGCGGGGACCAAGAGACCCAGTACTTC
D gene: NA; clone size: NA; V gene: TRBV6-5; J gene: TRBJ1-1; CDR3 protein: CASSIQGVGEAFF; CDR3 DNA: TGTGCCAGCAGTATACAGGGCGTTGGTGAAGCTTTCTTT
D gene: TRBD2; clone size: NA; V gene: TRBV10-1; J gene: TRBJ2-3; CDR3 protein: CASSTGLATTDTQYF; CDR3 DNA: TGCGCCAGCAGTACGGGACTAGCGACCACAGATACGCAGTATTTT
D gene: NA; clone size: few; V gene: TRBV19; J gene: TRBJ2-2; CDR3 protein: CASSAALAARGELFF; CDR3 DNA: TGTGCCAGTAGCGCCGCCCTAGCCGCCAGGGGGGAGCTGTTTTTT
D gene: NA; clone size: NA; V gene: TRBV14; J gene: TRBJ1-3; CDR3 protein: CASSQGTVFSGNTIYF; CDR3 DNA: TGTGCCAGCAGCCAAGGGACAGTCTTCTCTGGAAACACCATATATTTT
D gene: NA; clone size: NA; V gene: TRBV6-1; J gene: TRBJ1-2; CDR3 protein: CASSEADKALPNYGYTF; CDR3 DNA: TGTGCCAGCAGCGAAGCGGACAAGGCCCTCCCAAACTATGGCTACACCTTC
D gene: TRBD1; clone size: NA; V gene: TRBV29-1; J gene: TRBJ1-4; CDR3 protein: CSVWTGGGEKLFF; CDR3 DNA: TGCAGCGTTTGGACAGGGGGAGGAGAAAAACTGTTTTTT
D gene: NA; clone size: NA; V gene: TRBV18; J gene: TRBJ1-3; CDR3 protein: CASSPVMGNTIYF; CDR3 DNA: TGTGCCAGCTCACCCGTTATGGGAAACACCATATATTTT
D gene: TRBD1; clone size: NA; V gene: TRBV9; J gene: TRBJ1-6; CDR3 protein: CASSPHQGANSPLHF; CDR3 DNA: TGTGCCAGCAGCCCGCACCAGGGGGCAAATTCACCCCTCCACTTT